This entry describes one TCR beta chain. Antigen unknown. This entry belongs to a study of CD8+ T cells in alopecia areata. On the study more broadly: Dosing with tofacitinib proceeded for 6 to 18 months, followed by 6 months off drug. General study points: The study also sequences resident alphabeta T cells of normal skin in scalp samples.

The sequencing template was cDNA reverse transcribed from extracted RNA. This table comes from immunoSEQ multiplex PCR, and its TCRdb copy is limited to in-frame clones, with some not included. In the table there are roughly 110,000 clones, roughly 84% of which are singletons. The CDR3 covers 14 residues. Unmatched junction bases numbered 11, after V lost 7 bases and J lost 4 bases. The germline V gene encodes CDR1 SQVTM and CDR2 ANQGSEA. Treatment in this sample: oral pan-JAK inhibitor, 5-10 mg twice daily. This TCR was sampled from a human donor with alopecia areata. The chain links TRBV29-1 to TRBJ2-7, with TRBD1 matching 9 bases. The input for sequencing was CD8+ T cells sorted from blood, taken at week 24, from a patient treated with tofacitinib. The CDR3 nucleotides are TGCAGCGCCATCCCTCCGGGACAGGGATACGAGCAGTACTTC. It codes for CSAIPPGQGYEQYF.